These 27 T cell receptor beta chains came from one sample sequenced in a study of T cell clonotyping in hematopoietic cell transplantation. Repertoires were generated with immunoSEQ multiplex PCR, while TCRdb's copy carries only in-frame clones and drops some. There are approximately 41,000 clones in the sample; about 96% occur only once, and under 0.95% lies in the top ten. The sample consisted of peripheral blood mononuclear cells. These receptors all come from a man in his thirties or forties in good health. Some clones in this sample may be carry-over from other donors' samples.

This sequence joins TRBV4-1 and TRBJ1-2; 10 bases agree with TRBD1. With 1 base clipped from V and 4 bases from J, the junction kept 15 bases outside the gene matches. In germline, CDR1 is MGHRA, CDR2 YSYEKL. This CDR3 comprises 19 residues. The CDR3 region has the DNA TGCGCCAGCAGCCAAGTTTGGACAGGGGGGTCCCATTCGTTCTATGGCTACACCTTC. Translated, it gives CASSQVWTGGSHSFYGYTF.

The rearrangement links TRBV9 to TRBJ2-3, with 7 bases matching TRBD2. The CDR3 consists of 16 residues. From germline, CDR1 is SGDLS and CDR2 YYNGEE. The V gene end was trimmed by 4 bases and the J gene end by 0 bases; junction bases not matched to a gene: 8. CDR3: CASSTRDYVSTDTQYF. The CDR3 DNA reads TGTGCCAGCAGCACACGGGACTATGTTAGCACAGATACGCAGTATTTT.

This chain links TRBV5-1 with TRBJ2-1; D is unclear. The CDR3 spans 15 residues. The V and J ends lost 1 base and 10 bases respectively, with 18 bases between them. The germline gives CDR1 SGHRS, CDR2 YFSETQ. CDR3: CASSLRVADDREQFF. CDR3 nucleotide sequence: TGCGCCAGCAGCTTGCGAGTAGCTGACGATAGGGAGCAGTTCTTC.

The gene calls are TRBV19 and TRBJ1-2; no clear D gene. The germline V and J ends were trimmed by 8 bases and 0 bases, with 13 bases remaining between them. The CDR3 runs to 14 residues. The V gene's germline CDR1 is LNHDA and CDR2 SQIVND (reference sequence). The DNA of the CDR3 is TGTGCCAGTTACCCGGGGAGAGCTAACTATGGCTACACCTTC. This gives the protein CASYPGRANYGYTF.

V is TRBV9 and J is TRBJ2-2; 8 nucleotides match TRBD1. The CDR3 contains 13 residues. V shed 5 bases, J shed 6 bases, and the junction held 3 bases outside the gene matches. Per the germline V gene, CDR1 is SGDLS and CDR2 is YYNGEE. The CDR3 coding sequence is TGTGCCAGCAGTCCCAGGGGGCCCGGGGAGCTGTTTTTT. This codes for CASSPRGPGELFF.

V and J are TRBV11-2 and TRBJ2-3; 8 bases align to TRBD2. The CDR3 totals 14 residues. Germline V gene sequence: CDR1 SGHAT, CDR2 FQNNGV. Trimming took 5 bases from V and 7 from J; bases not matched to a gene: 8. The CDR3 here is CASSPAGGMYTQYF. CDR3 in DNA: TGTGCCAGCAGCCCGGCGGGGGGCATGTATACGCAGTATTTT.

The V call is TRBV4-1, the J call TRBJ2-3; D is possibly TRBD2 (6 bases). From germline, CDR1 is MGHRA and CDR2 YSYEKL. V dropped 6 bases and J dropped 14 bases, with 15 bases sitting between them. CDR3 size: 11 residues. The CDR3 loop is CASSAGSKWYF. Here the CDR3 DNA reads TGCGCCAGCAGTGCGGGGAGTAAATGGTATTTT.

This chain uses TRBV27 with TRBJ2-6; D is uncertain. The V end lost 3 bases, the J end lost 2 bases, and 5 bases lay between the germline ends. Germline-derived CDR1 and CDR2 are MNHEY and SMNVEV (reference sequence). There are 14 residues in the CDR3. The CDR3 protein is CASSFSAGANVLTF. The CDR3 nucleotides read TGTGCCAGCAGTTTTTCGGCTGGGGCCAACGTCCTGACTTTC.

This chain joins TRBV7-9 and TRBJ2-5, with D unclear. Deletions cut 5 bases from V and 0 bases from J, with 10 bases between. CDR1 and CDR2 (germline): SEHNR, FQNEAQ (reference sequence). The CDR3 is 14 residues long. This CDR3 is CASSPTMNQETQYF. Written as DNA, the CDR3 is TGTGCCAGCAGCCCCACGATGAACCAAGAGACCCAGTACTTC.

The V and J genes are TRBV18 and TRBJ1-2, with 11 bases that match TRBD1. The J segment lost 2 bases and the V segment lost 4 bases, leaving 9 bases of the junction unmatched. The CDR3 length is 17 residues. Germline V lookup: CDR1 KGHSH, CDR2 LQKENI. CDR3 nucleotides: TGTGCCAGCTCACTAGTACCGGGACAGGGGGAGAACTATGGCTACACCTTC. This sequence encodes CASSLVPGQGENYGYTF.

The V gene is TRBV4-3, the J gene TRBJ1-5; D is uncertain. CDR1 is LGHNA and CDR2 is YSLEER in the germline V gene. The CDR3 is made up of 15 amino acids. V was clipped by 0 bases and J by 4 bases, with 10 bases between them. CDR3 region: CASSQDAEQNQPQHF. Written as DNA, the CDR3 is TGCGCCAGCAGCCAAGACGCGGAGCAGAATCAGCCCCAGCATTTT.

The chain recombines TRBV5-6 with TRBJ2-7, with D possibly being TRBD1 (6 bases). This CDR3 is built from 14 residues. Looked up from germline, CDR1 is SGHDT and CDR2 is YYEEEE. Trimming removed 4 bases from V and 2 bases from J, with 13 bases in between. The CDR3 sequence: CASSTGGGPYEQYF. The DNA of the CDR3 is TGTGCCAGCAGCACCGGTGGGGGCCCCTACGAGCAGTACTTC.

The rearrangement joins TRBV27 to TRBJ1-1; D is possibly TRBD1 (5 bases). Looked up from germline, CDR1 is MNHEY and CDR2 is SMNVEV (reference sequence). Trimming removed 6 bases from V and 3 bases from J, with 20 bases in between. The length of the CDR3 is 16 residues. DNA for the CDR3: TGTGCCAGCAGCCGACGGGAGGGACGCGGATACACTGAAGCTTTCTTT. It specifies CASSRREGRGYTEAFF.

The rearrangement uses TRBV5-8 and TRBJ2-7, with TRBD2 matching over 7 bases. CDR3 size: 15 residues. Per the germline V gene, CDR1 is SGHTS and CDR2 is YDEGEE. The junction had 6 bases not matched to a gene; V was cut back by 3 bases and J by 0 bases. The CDR3 here is CASSSRAGSSYEQYF. The CDR3 DNA sequence: TGTGCCAGCAGCTCCCGAGCGGGGAGCTCCTACGAGCAGTACTTC.

The rearrangement uses TRBV25-1 and TRBJ2-7, with TRBD1 identical over 11 bases. This CDR3 is 13 amino acids long. The trim removed 7 bases at V and 7 bases at J, leaving 6 bases unmatched. The V gene's germline CDR1 is MGHDK and CDR2 SYGVNS. The CDR3 reads CASKGQGAGEQYF. The CDR3 DNA follows: TGTGCCAGCAAAGGACAGGGGGCGGGGGAGCAGTACTTC.

The V call is TRBV19, the J call TRBJ1-2; 9 bases are shared with TRBD1. CDR3 size: 14 residues. After removal of 5 bases from V and 8 bases from J, the junction contained 9 bases not matched to a gene. Germline assignment: CDR1 LNHDA and CDR2 SQIVND (reference sequence). The CDR3 reads CASSPGQGGYGYTF. The CDR3 DNA reads as TGTGCCAGTAGTCCGGGACAGGGAGGATACGGCTACACCTTC. The variable domain in full, with the rest retrieved from reference TRBV19 and TRBJ1-2, is DGGITQSPKYLFRKEGQNVTLSCEQNLNHDAMYWYRQDPGQGLRLIYYSQIVNDFQKGDIAEGYSVSREKKESFPLTVTSAQKNPTAFYLCASSPGQGGYGYTFGSGTRLTVV.

This chain connects TRBV27 to TRBJ1-1; no clear D. Germline V lookup: CDR1 MNHEY, CDR2 SMNVEV (reference sequence). CDR3 length equals 14 residues. The V end lost 0 bases, the J end lost 2 bases, and 7 bases lay between the germline ends. The CDR3 coding sequence is TGTGCCAGCAGTTTATCCAGCTATAACACTGAAGCTTTCTTT. Translating it yields CASSLSSYNTEAFF.

This clone was observed once. This chain uses TRBV4-3 with TRBJ2-1, with 9 positions matching TRBD2. Germline V gene sequence: CDR1 LGHNA, CDR2 YSLEER. This CDR3 region has 13 residues. V shed 4 bases and J 9 bases; nucleotides not matched to a gene: 4. The CDR3 protein is CASSRGTSIEQFF. CDR3 coding DNA: TGCGCCAGCAGCCGAGGGACTAGCATTGAGCAGTTCTTC.

The V call is TRBV10-2, the J call TRBJ2-3; TRBD1 is a possible D gene (6 bases). CDR1 is WSHSY, CDR2 SAAADI, per germline. V lost 3 bases and J lost 8, with 15 bases in between. This CDR3 has 14 amino acids. Written as DNA, the CDR3 is TGCGCCAGCAGTGAACCATTCCAAGGGGGTACGCAGTATTTT. It specifies CASSEPFQGGTQYF.

CDR3 DNA sequence: TGTGCCAGCAGCTGGGACTCATTGGGTGAAGCTTTCTTT. This gives the protein CASSWDSLGEAFF. V usage is TRBV7-8 and J usage is TRBJ1-1; D may be TRBD1 (5 bases). Germline V gene sequence: CDR1 SGHVS, CDR2 FQNEAQ. V was shortened by 4 bases and J by 7 bases, with 13 bases between the two germline ends. This CDR3 contains 13 residues. The full variable domain, with the rest looked up from reference TRBV7-8 and TRBJ1-1, is GAGVSQSPRYKVAKRGQDVALRCDPISGHVSLFWYQQALGQGPEFLTYFQNEAQLDKSGLPSDRFFAERPEGSVSTLKIQRTQQEDSAVYLCASSWDSLGEAFFGQGTRLTVV.

This chain links TRBV19 with TRBJ1-2; 9 bases line up with TRBD1. Per the germline V gene, CDR1 is LNHDA and CDR2 is SQIVND (reference sequence). V gave up 3 bases and J gave up 8 bases; unmatched junction bases: 7. The CDR3 has 14 residues. CDR3 residues: CASSMPGQGTGYTF. As DNA, the CDR3 is TGTGCCAGTAGTATGCCCGGACAGGGGACCGGCTACACCTTC. Combining the CDR3 with reference TRBV19 and TRBJ1-2 gives the whole variable domain DGGITQSPKYLFRKEGQNVTLSCEQNLNHDAMYWYRQDPGQGLRLIYYSQIVNDFQKGDIAEGYSVSREKKESFPLTVTSAQKNPTAFYLCASSMPGQGTGYTFGSGTRLTVV.

This clone was recorded once. The V call is TRBV25-1, the J call TRBJ2-5; D is ambiguous. The CDR3 is 14 residues long. The V end was cut by 3 bases, the J end by 3 bases, with 11 bases between. Germline loops: CDR1 MGHDK, CDR2 SYGVNS. The CDR3 DNA sequence: TGTGCCAGCAGTGAGTTGGAAGTAGAAGAGACCCAGTACTTC. Amino acid sequence: CASSELEVEETQYF.

The gene calls are TRBV4-1 and TRBJ2-3; D is possibly TRBD2 (6 bases). This CDR3 is built from 15 residues. Trimming took 1 base from V and 0 from J, leaving 8 bases between them. Germline CDR1 MGHRA, CDR2 YSYEKL. As DNA, the CDR3 is TGCGCCAGCAGCCAAGTACGGGGGAGCACAGATACGCAGTATTTT. Translated: CASSQVRGSTDTQYF.

This clone was observed a handful of times. The V call is TRBV29-1, the J call TRBJ2-2; 10 bases line up with TRBD1. Looked up from germline, CDR1 is SQVTM and CDR2 is ANQGSEA. V lost 6 bases, J lost 0 bases, and 4 bases stayed unmatched. This CDR3 spans 15 amino acids. Here the CDR3 DNA reads TGCAGCGTCTCCGGGACAGGGGCGAACACCGGGGAGCTGTTTTTT. Translation gives CSVSGTGANTGELFF.

The rearrangement uses TRBV5-1 and TRBJ1-6; 7 bases agree with TRBD1. The CDR3 covers 17 residues. Germline CDR1 and CDR2: SGHRS and YFSETQ. V lost 4 bases, J lost 9 bases, and 16 bases stayed unmatched. CDR3 loop: CASSPTRPGQLISPLHF. DNA for the CDR3: TGCGCCAGCAGCCCAACTCGTCCGGGACAGCTGATTTCACCCCTCCACTTT.

The J gene is TRBJ1-1, the V gene TRBV2; D gene uncertain. The CDR3 has 13 amino acids. Germline V lookup: CDR1 SNHLY, CDR2 FYNNEI. Trimming left V 8 bases short and J 2 bases short, with 12 bases between. Here the CDR3 DNA reads TGTGCCAGCCATTTCCGGGAAAACACTGAAGCTTTCTTT. It is translated as CASHFRENTEAFF.

The gene calls are TRBV29-1 and TRBJ2-7, with TRBD2 matching 14 bases. CDR1 is SQVTM, CDR2 ANQGSEA, per germline. The length of the CDR3 is 15 residues. The ends lost 6 bases at V and 7 bases at J; junction bases unmatched: 11. CDR3 residues: CSVGTSGRDLGEQYF. CDR3 nucleotide sequence: TGCAGCGTGGGGACTAGCGGGAGAGATTTGGGGGAGCAGTACTTC.